This T cell receptor (beta chain) stems from a study of CD8 T cells in Susac syndrome. As for the study in general: Clinical remission applied to under 10 sequenced Susac syndrome patients, and six had active disease. When blood was collected, patients with Susac syndrome were therapy-naive, were taking corticosteroids, or were receiving intravenous immunoglobulin alone.

This CDR3 has 14 residues. Trimming at V came to 8 bases and at J to 7 bases, leaving 5 bases not matched to a gene. The V gene's germline CDR1 is MNHEY and CDR2 SVGAGI. Random hexamers were used to reverse transcribe roughly 0.45 to 1 ug of RNA. Using its own MiXCR run on the immunoSEQ multiplex PCR reads, TCRdb lists one record per CDR3 protein. The sample has around 170,000 distinct CDR3 sequences; roughly 94% are singletons. The diagnostic criteria for definite or probable disease, as recently defined, were met by the patients with Susac syndrome. Sample: CD8+ T cells from PBMCs. The source is a human donor with Susac syndrome. The gene calls are TRBV6-5 and TRBJ2-1; 13 nucleotides match TRBD2. CDR3 nucleotide sequence: TGTGCCAGCCAGGGACTAGCGGGAAATAATGAGCAGTTCTTC. It is translated as CASQGLAGNNEQFF.